The 28 T cell receptor beta chains reported below all come from one sample, sequenced in a study of CD8 T cells in ankylosing spondylitis. MiXCR was run by TCRdb on the 5' RACE reads, yielding one entry per CDR3 protein. Of some 240,000 distinct CDR3 sequences listed, roughly a quarter are singletons. Material for sequencing was blood, either unsorted or a sorted T cell fraction (not recorded which). The receptor source for this set is a male donor with ankylosing spondylitis or in good health (not recorded which).

This clonotype has at least ten counts. The chain combines TRBV28 with TRBJ2-7, with 11 bases aligning to TRBD1. The CDR3 runs to 13 residues. Unmatched junction bases numbered 5, after V lost 10 bases and J lost 3 bases. Germline V gives CDR1 MDHEN, CDR2 SYDVKM. The CDR3 sequence is CATRTGGSYEQYF. DNA of the CDR3: TGTGCCACCAGGACAGGGGGCAGCTACGAGCAGTACTTC.

This clonotype was seen only a few times. The chain carries TRBV5-1 and TRBJ2-7; D tentatively reads TRBD1 or TRBD2 (5 bases each). The CDR3 length is 16 residues. CDR1 and CDR2 (germline): SGHRS, YFSETQ. V was clipped by 3 bases and J by 2 bases, with 18 bases between them. CDR3 DNA: TGCGCCAGCAGCTCCACCGGGACCCCTCCACCCTACGAGCAGTACTTC. Its protein product is CASSSTGTPPPYEQYF.

This clonotype was detected many times. This chain links TRBV27 with TRBJ2-1, with D unclear. V was cut by 5 bases and J by 2 bases, with 10 bases left in between. CDR3 length: 14 residues. The germline CDR1 and CDR2 sequences are MNHEY and SMNVEV (reference sequence). The CDR3 spells CASSPPFPYNEQFF. The CDR3 coding sequence is TGTGCCAGCAGTCCACCATTCCCCTACAATGAGCAGTTCTTC.

The chain uses TRBV29-1 and TRBJ2-1; D is undetermined. Trimming removed 4 bases from V and 4 bases from J, with 14 bases in between. The CDR3 contains 14 residues. Germline lookup yields CDR1 SQVTM and CDR2 ANQGSEA. The CDR3 DNA is TGCAGCGTTGTTATTCGCGGTTCTTACAATGAGCAGTTCTTC. It translates to CSVVIRGSYNEQFF.

The sample holds many counts of this clonotype. J is TRBJ2-5 and V is TRBV2, with D perhaps given as TRBD1 or TRBD2 (6 bases each). V lost 6 bases and J 5 bases, leaving 16 bases between the germline ends. Germline CDR1 reads SNHLY; CDR2 reads FYNNEI. This CDR3 region has 14 residues. The CDR3 DNA sequence: TGTGCCAGCAGGTATCCGGGGGCTGGCGAGACCCAGTACTTC. Its translation is CASRYPGAGETQYF. The entire variable domain, with the rest obtained from reference TRBV2 and TRBJ2-5, is as follows: EPEVTQTPSHQVTQMGQEVILRCVPISNHLYFYWYRQILGQKVEFLVSFYNNEISEKSEIFDDQFSVERPDGSNFTLKIRSTKLEDSAMYFCASRYPGAGETQYFGPGTRLLVL.

J is TRBJ2-1 and V is TRBV7-2; 9 bases are shared with TRBD2. Germline lookup yields CDR1 SGHTA and CDR2 FQGNSA. Germline trimming cut 2 bases from V and 9 bases from J; bases unmatched to any gene: 14. The CDR3 has 17 amino acids. The CDR3 DNA reads as TGTGCCAGCAGCTTACAGCGATGGCGGGGGGGCCTCGGTGAGCAGTTCTTC. Protein: CASSLQRWRGGLGEQFF. Full variable domain (remainder filled in from reference TRBV7-2 and TRBJ2-1): GAGVSQSPSNKVTEKGKDVELRCDPISGHTALYWYRQSLGQGLEFLIYFQGNSAPDKSGLPSDRFSAERTGGSVSTLTIQRTQQEDSAVYLCASSLQRWRGGLGEQFFGPGTRLTVL.

Worth noting for this clonotype: A much more abundant neighbour one base away suggests this may be a read error. The chain combines TRBV20-1 with TRBJ2-5, with D unresolved. CDR3 length: 13 residues. The germline V and J ends were trimmed by 1 base and 2 bases, with 8 bases remaining between them. Germline V CDR1 and CDR2: DFQATT, SNEGSKA (reference sequence). DNA for the CDR3: TGCAGTGCTAGAGTACCAGTACAAGAGACCCAGTACTTC. Residues: CSARVPVQETQYF.

This clonotype was found many times. The chain joins TRBV12-3 or TRBV12-4 to TRBJ2-1; TRBD2 agrees at 8 bases. The CDR3 runs to 15 residues. Trimming took 5 bases from V and 4 from J; bases not matched to a gene: 7. CDR3 coding DNA: TGTGCCAGCAGTCCCAGTCGGGGGGGTTACAATGAGCAGTTCTTC. Encoded protein: CASSPSRGGYNEQFF.

This clonotype was detected only a few times. The chain is built from TRBV20-1 and TRBJ2-3; no clear D. The CDR3 has 13 amino acids. Germline-derived CDR1 and CDR2 are DFQATT and SNEGSKA (reference sequence). V was clipped by 2 bases and J by 8 bases, with 14 bases between them. The CDR3 here is CSARTGILGTQYF. Written as DNA, the CDR3 is TGCAGTGCTAGAACTGGGATACTGGGTACGCAGTATTTT.

The table lists this clonotype with a few counts. The V gene is TRBV20-1, the J gene TRBJ2-7; D possibly matches TRBD1 or TRBD2 (5 bases each). V dropped 5 bases and J dropped 3 bases, with 20 bases sitting between them. From germline, CDR1 is DFQATT and CDR2 SNEGSKA (reference sequence). The CDR3 spans 15 residues. CDR3 in DNA: TGCAGTGCTCTAAGTGGAACAGGAGGAAACTACGAGCAGTACTTC. This encodes CSALSGTGGNYEQYF.

The chain joins TRBV4-1 to TRBJ2-1; D possibly corresponds to TRBD2 (5 bases). This CDR3 has 16 amino acids. From germline, CDR1 is MGHRA and CDR2 YSYEKL. The V gene lost 1 base and the J gene lost 5 bases, with 15 bases spanning the gap. The CDR3 nucleotides read TGCGCCAGCAGCCAAGTTCGACGGGAAACGAACAATGAGCAGTTCTTC. This gives the protein CASSQVRRETNNEQFF.

The rearrangement joins TRBV20-1 to TRBJ2-5; 8 bases match TRBD1. This CDR3 contains 14 residues. The germline gives CDR1 DFQATT, CDR2 SNEGSKA (reference sequence). V was clipped by 1 base and J by 5 bases; unmatched bases: 6. The CDR3 here is CSARGLTGVETQYF. In DNA, the CDR3 is TGCAGTGCTAGAGGTCTGACAGGGGTTGAGACCCAGTACTTC.

Concerning this clonotype: Compared with germline, one end of the junction differs, possibly owing to a read error. The chain uses TRBV18 and TRBJ1-2; possibly TRBD1 for D (5 bases). The CDR3 spans 14 residues. The V gene's germline CDR1 is KGHSH and CDR2 LQKENI. The CDR3 DNA is TGTGTCAGCTCACCGGGGGGAAACCCCTATGGCTACACCTTC. Protein sequence: CVSSPGGNPYGYTF. Supplemented by reference TRBV18 and TRBJ1-2, the full variable domain reads NAGVMQNPRHLVRRRGQEARLRCSPMKGHSHVYWYRQLPEEGLKFMVYLQKENIIDESGMPKERFSAEFPKEGPSILRIQQVVRGDSAAYFCVSSPGGNPYGYTFGSGTRLTVV.

This chain joins TRBV7-9 and TRBJ2-7; D gene uncertain. V was shortened by 3 bases and J by 6 bases, with 12 bases between the two germline ends. The germline gives CDR1 SEHNR, CDR2 FQNEAQ (reference sequence). The CDR3 extends over 13 amino acids. The CDR3 bases are TGTGCCAGCAGCTTGCCTCCCCATGGCGAGCAGTACTTC. Its translation is CASSLPPHGEQYF.

The gene calls are TRBV20-1 and TRBJ2-1; the match to TRBD2 covers 12 bases. J was trimmed by 3 bases and V by 4 bases; bases with no gene match: 4. Germline values: CDR1 DFQATT, CDR2 SNEGSKA (reference sequence). The CDR3 spans 15 residues. CDR3: CSAIILAGGYNEQFF. CDR3 nucleotide sequence: TGCAGTGCTATTATACTAGCGGGGGGCTACAATGAGCAGTTCTTC.

The rearrangement uses TRBV20-1 and TRBJ2-3; D might be TRBD2 (7 bases). Germline values: CDR1 DFQATT, CDR2 SNEGSKA (reference sequence). Trimming removed 5 bases from V and 1 base from J, with 16 bases in between. This CDR3 has 15 amino acids. The chain's CDR3 is CSAGGGQVGTDTQYF. The CDR3 DNA reads TGCAGTGCTGGGGGGGGGCAGGTCGGCACAGATACGCAGTATTTT.

This clonotype was seen only a few times. The genes are TRBV7-2 and TRBJ2-7, with D unresolved. This CDR3 has 11 amino acids. Per germline, CDR1 SGHTA and CDR2 FQGNSA. V lost 3 bases and J lost 5, with 5 bases in between. The CDR3 here is CASSFNDEQYF. The CDR3 coding sequence is TGTGCCAGCAGCTTTAACGACGAGCAGTACTTC.

A few counts support this clonotype. V and J are TRBV3-1 and TRBJ1-2; TRBD1 is a possible D gene (5 bases). V was cut by 0 bases and J by 5 bases, with 25 bases left in between. Germline values: CDR1 LGHDT, CDR2 YNNKEL (reference sequence). CDR3 length: 19 amino acids. CDR3 loop: CASSQDAGRARIPGYGYTF. The CDR3 coding sequence is TGTGCCAGCAGCCAAGATGCTGGCAGGGCCCGCATCCCGGGGTATGGCTACACCTTC.

This clonotype was found many times. This chain links TRBV11-2 with TRBJ1-1, with a tentative D call TRBD1 (5 bases). V shed 5 bases and J shed 0 bases, with 16 bases lying between them. CDR1 and CDR2 from the germline V gene are SGHAT and FQNNGV. This CDR3 comprises 16 residues. In DNA, the CDR3 is TGTGCCAGCAGCCTAGGGGTGCGGGCGATGAACACTGAAGCTTTCTTT. Translating it yields CASSLGVRAMNTEAFF.

This clonotype came up many times. This rearrangement joins TRBV29-1 to TRBJ2-5, with TRBD2 matching 14 bases. Germline trimming cut 6 bases from V and 5 bases from J; bases unmatched to any gene: 17. Germline CDR1 reads SQVTM; CDR2 reads ANQGSEA. The CDR3 runs 18 residues. CDR3 in amino acids: CSVGTSGGAHLPYETQYF. DNA of the CDR3: TGCAGCGTCGGGACTAGCGGGGGAGCACATCTACCCTACGAGACCCAGTACTTC.

The V and J genes are TRBV29-1 and TRBJ2-1, with 10 nucleotides matching TRBD2. Germline trimming cut 2 bases from V and 4 bases from J; bases unmatched to any gene: 8. The CDR3 sequence is 16 residues long. Per germline, CDR1 SQVTM and CDR2 ANQGSEA. The CDR3 loop is CSVERVAGGRYNEQFF. The CDR3 coding sequence is TGCAGCGTTGAACGAGTAGCGGGGGGTAGGTACAATGAGCAGTTCTTC.

This clonotype was counted a few times. This may arise from a read error, as a much more abundant clone is one base away. The V call is TRBV29-1, the J call TRBJ2-3; D is uncertain. The length of the CDR3 is 11 residues. CDR1 is SQVTM and CDR2 is ANQGSEA in the germline V gene. The V and J ends lost 3 bases and 4 bases respectively, with 5 bases between them. CDR3 in amino acids: CSVEAADTQYF. The DNA of the CDR3 is TGCAGCGTTGAGGCGGCAGATACGCAGTATTTT.

This chain uses TRBV12-3 or TRBV12-4 with TRBJ1-1; TRBD1 is a possible D gene (5 bases). Trimming left V 6 bases short and J 4 bases short, with 15 bases between. The CDR3 length is 14 residues. CDR3 in amino acids: CASSNQGTSTEAFF. CDR3 in DNA: TGTGCCAGCAGCAATCAGGGTACCAGCACTGAAGCTTTCTTT.

This clonotype was seen more than once but under ten times. An end of the junction differs from the germline gene, which may be a read error. The chain uses TRBV12-3 or TRBV12-4 and TRBJ2-4; 7 bases align to TRBD2. This CDR3 spans 18 amino acids. CDR3 nucleotides: TGTACCAGCAGTTTGGGAGCGGGAACTCTTCTAGCCAAAAACATTCAGTACTTC. Amino acid sequence: CTSSLGAGTLLAKNIQYF.

The V and J genes are TRBV29-1 and TRBJ2-1, with TRBD2 identical over 11 bases. Germline loops: CDR1 SQVTM, CDR2 ANQGSEA. Unmatched junction bases numbered 11, after V lost 3 bases and J lost 4 bases. The CDR3 runs 17 residues. The CDR3 DNA is TGCAGCGTTGAGAAAAATCTAGCGGGGGGCAGGTACAATGAGCAGTTCTTC. Amino acids: CSVEKNLAGGRYNEQFF.

There are a few counts of this clonotype. V is TRBV28 and J is TRBJ2-7; a weak D match, TRBD1 (7 bases). The CDR3 extends over 16 amino acids. Germline assignment: CDR1 MDHEN and CDR2 SYDVKM. With 6 bases removed from V and 7 bases from J, the gap between germline ends came to 25 bases. CDR3 in amino acids: CASSQIRGGGPREQYF. CDR3 in DNA: TGTGCCAGCAGCCAAATACGTGGAGGGGGCCCCAGGGAGCAGTACTTC.

The chain combines TRBV12-3 or TRBV12-4 with TRBJ1-6, with TRBD1 identical over 8 bases. This CDR3 is 15 amino acids long. The V and J ends lost 4 bases and 6 bases, in that order; junction bases with no gene match: 5. The CDR3 loop is CASSSQTGANSPLHF. In DNA, the CDR3 is TGTGCCAGCAGTTCTCAGACAGGGGCTAATTCACCCCTCCACTTT.

This clonotype has at least ten counts. The DNA of the CDR3 is TGCGCCAGCAGCTTGGATCCAGGGGCTCTTGTGACCGGGGAGCTGTTTTTT. Translating it yields CASSLDPGALVTGELFF. The chain carries TRBV5-1 and TRBJ2-2; possible D gene TRBD1, 6 bases. V dropped 0 bases and J dropped 5 bases, with 17 bases sitting between them. Looked up from germline, CDR1 is SGHRS and CDR2 is YFSETQ. The CDR3 runs 17 residues.